These 9 T cell receptor beta chains were all obtained from the same sample, sequenced in a study of PD-1 blockade in classical Hodgkin lymphoma (dated by TCRdb to about 2020). Library preparation was by the immunoSEQ multiplex PCR assay. Entries here come from immuneACCESS through TCRdb and include only in-frame sequences with V and J called. Some clones fail to appear in such tables; in the studies checked, an unresolved V gene covers under half of the shortfall, and the cause of the remainder is unknown. The sample includes 50,000 to 65,000 clones, with about 90% observed a single time. Clones ranked in the top ten supply 10% of the sample. The sample's time point label, in plain terms: cycle 4 day 1 (C4D1), after 5 to 7 weeks of nivolumab. All trial patients had relapsed after autologous stem cell transplantation, with cohorts A, B and C differing in prior brentuximab vedotin exposure. This specimen consisted of peripheral blood mononuclear cells (PBMCs), obtained before the fourth cycle of nivolumab. Every receptor here comes from a human donor with classical Hodgkin lymphoma.

The chain links TRBV27 to TRBJ1-6; perhaps TRBD1 as D (5 bases). V lost 6 bases, J lost 12 bases, and 24 bases lay in between. CDR1 and CDR2 (germline): MNHEY, SMNVEV (reference sequence). This CDR3 has 16 amino acids. The CDR3 DNA is TGTGCCAGCAGACCACCCCCCGGGACCTACCGTATACCCCTCCACTTT. It codes for CASRPPPGTYRIPLHF.

This rearrangement joins TRBV4-1 to TRBJ2-7; 7 bases line up with TRBD1. After removal of 1 base from V and 1 base from J, the junction contained 4 bases not matched to a gene. CDR1 is MGHRA, CDR2 YSYEKL, per germline. The CDR3 length is 15 residues. The CDR3 sequence: CASSQGSGQSYEQYF. The DNA of the CDR3 is TGCGCCAGCAGCCAAGGGTCGGGACAGTCCTACGAGCAGTACTTC.

CDR3 bases: TGTGCCAGCAGTTTGGACCCTGGGACTGAAGCTTTCTTT. Translation gives CASSLDPGTEAFF. The J gene is TRBJ1-1, the V gene TRBV27; D uncertain. V gave up 3 bases and J gave up 5 bases, with 10 bases separating them. The germline gives CDR1 MNHEY, CDR2 SMNVEV (reference sequence). This CDR3 has 13 amino acids.

The chain employs TRBV6-4 and TRBJ2-2, with 7 bases that match TRBD1. The germline gives CDR1 MRHNA, CDR2 SNTAGT. The CDR3 spans 13 residues. V shed 8 bases and J 6 bases; nucleotides not matched to a gene: 6. CDR3 amino acids: CASYDREAGELFF. The CDR3 coding sequence is TGTGCCAGCTATGACAGGGAAGCCGGGGAGCTGTTTTTT.

The chain carries TRBV6-1 and TRBJ1-2; D is possibly TRBD1 (5 bases). CDR3 length equals 15 residues. Looked up from germline, CDR1 is MNHNS and CDR2 is SASEGT. Trimming stripped 3 bases from V and 4 bases from J, with 15 bases between. The CDR3 nucleotides are TGTGCCAGCAGTGATTTGTCTGAGGGGAGCTATGGCTACACCTTC. Translated, it gives CASSDLSEGSYGYTF.

This rearrangement joins TRBV25-1 to TRBJ1-6, with D possibly TRBD1 on 6 matching bases. The germline V gene encodes CDR1 MGHDK and CDR2 SYGVNS. V was cut by 7 bases and J by 7 bases, with 14 bases left in between. The CDR3 loop spans 14 amino acids. CDR3 bases: TGTGCCAGCACGAGGGGGGTCCTCAATTCACCCCTCCACTTT. Translating it yields CASTRGVLNSPLHF.

This CDR3 is CASSDRSYEQYF. CDR3 nucleotides: TGTGCCAGCTCCGACAGGTCCTACGAGCAGTACTTC. The genes are TRBV2 and TRBJ2-7, with D possibly TRBD1 on 6 matching bases. This CDR3 has 12 amino acids. Germline loops: CDR1 SNHLY, CDR2 FYNNEI. V gave up 8 bases and J gave up 1 base, with 9 bases separating them.

The V call is TRBV29-1, the J call TRBJ1-2; possibly TRBD1 for D (5 bases). This CDR3 spans 14 amino acids. The germline V gene has CDR1 SQVTM and CDR2 ANQGSEA. V lost 4 bases, J lost 8 bases, and 20 bases lay in between. The CDR3 here is CSVASAGGLGGYTF. DNA of the CDR3: TGCAGCGTTGCCTCGGCGGGGGGTCTGGGCGGCTACACCTTC.

This rearrangement joins TRBV7-8 to TRBJ1-1, with 8 bases fitting TRBD1. Unmatched junction bases numbered 8, after V lost 3 bases and J lost 11 bases. The germline CDR1 and CDR2 sequences are SGHVS and FQNEAQ. The CDR3 totals 13 residues. Here the CDR3 DNA reads TGTGCCAGCAGCTTTTCGGACAGGGATGGTGCTTTCTTT. Encoded protein: CASSFSDRDGAFF.